This T cell receptor beta chain was identified during a study of blood T cell repertoires in COVID-19. Original data processing: Reference gene primer amplification gave estimated nucleated cell counts. The data were produced by immunoSEQ multiplex PCR, yet TCRdb's version contains in-frame clones alone and is incomplete. That table gives V, J and clone size, and the DNA gave D and trimming. The data contain about 130,000 clones, about 76% of them singletons. The Seattle patients joined while their infection was active and were tracked longitudinally afterward. This clone was picked up a small number of times. V trimming: 3 bases; J trimming: 4 bases; junction bases outside the gene matches: 12. Per the germline V gene, CDR1 is SGHKS and CDR2 is YYEKEE (reference sequence). The length of the CDR3 is 17 residues.

The receptor was derived from a woman aged 70-85 years with COVID-19, enrolled during active disease. Sequenced: peripheral blood. The chain couples TRBV5-5 to TRBJ1-2; the match to TRBD1 covers 10 bases. CDR3 nucleotide sequence: TGTGCCAGCAGCTACACCGGGACAGGGGTAGGGGCCTATGGCTACACCTTC. Its translation is CASSYTGTGVGAYGYTF.